The 10 T cell receptor beta chains listed next were all sequenced from one sample in a study of blood T cells in healthy people across ages (dated by TCRdb to between 2014 and 2017). Receptors were amplified or captured by 5' RACE. The listed sequencing device is Illumina HiSeq 2500. A second PCR of roughly 6 to 11 cycles was run with a J-beta primer mix and a sample-barcoded 5' primer. TCRdb's own reprocessing of the public reads used fastp at Q25 and MiXCR and kept productive beta chains. Each entry merges the rows of one CDR3 protein and shows their most common DNA and genes. The sample table lists hundreds of thousands of distinct CDR3 sequences, approximately 48% of them with a count of one. The ten largest clonotypes hold about 19% of the sample. The sample taken for sequencing was blood. The source of these receptors is a man between 60 and 75 years old in good health.

In this sample, this clonotype turned up a few times. The CDR3 loop reads CASSHNIVNEQFF. CDR3 bases: TGCGCCAGCAGCCATAATATAGTAAATGAGCAGTTCTTC. V and J are TRBV4-3 and TRBJ2-1, with D uncertain. The CDR3 has 13 amino acids. CDR1 and CDR2 from the germline V gene are LGHNA and YSLEER. Trimming stripped 3 bases from V and 7 bases from J, with 10 bases between.

In this sample, this clonotype turned up a few times. CDR3 loop: CASSLVQGATGELFF. As DNA, the CDR3 is TGTGCCAGCAGCTTAGTTCAGGGGGCAACCGGGGAGCTGTTTTTT. The rearrangement joins TRBV7-2 to TRBJ2-2, with TRBD1 matching 8 bases. The CDR3 is 15 residues long. Germline V gene data show CDR1 as SGHTA and CDR2 as FQGNSA. V was pared by 1 base and J by 5 bases, with 3 bases of the junction left unmatched.

This chain joins TRBV5-5 and TRBJ1-6; 9 positions agree with TRBD1. The CDR3 sequence is 16 residues long. V trimming: 3 bases; J trimming: 5 bases; junction bases outside the gene matches: 6. CDR1 and CDR2 from the germline V gene are SGHKS and YYEKEE (reference sequence). As DNA, the CDR3 is TGTGCCAGCAGCTCAACGGACAGGGGAGATAATTCACCCCTCCACTTT. This encodes CASSSTDRGDNSPLHF.

The chain has TRBV7-2 and TRBJ1-2; D possibly corresponds to TRBD1 (6 bases). This CDR3 is 14 amino acids long. Per the germline V gene, CDR1 is SGHTA and CDR2 is FQGNSA. The V end was cut by 5 bases, the J end by 3 bases, with 13 bases between. The CDR3 reads CASSPTGQYYGYTF. Here the CDR3 DNA reads TGTGCCAGCAGCCCCACAGGGCAGTACTATGGCTACACCTTC. Using reference TRBV7-2 and TRBJ1-2 for the parts outside the CDR3, the full variable domain is GAGVSQSPSNKVTEKGKDVELRCDPISGHTALYWYRQSLGQGLEFLIYFQGNSAPDKSGLPSDRFSAERTGGSVSTLTIQRTQQEDSAVYLCASSPTGQYYGYTFGSGTRLTVV.

The V and J genes are TRBV10-2 and TRBJ2-1; 7 nucleotides line up with TRBD2. The CDR3 has 20 residues. V lost 5 bases and J lost 0; bases outside the gene matches: 19. The germline V gene encodes CDR1 WSHSY and CDR2 SAAADI. CDR3: CASSRPTGLVGVSSYNEQFF. Written as DNA, the CDR3 is TGCGCCAGCAGTAGACCCACAGGACTAGTGGGGGTGAGCTCCTACAATGAGCAGTTCTTC.

V usage is TRBV7-2 and J usage is TRBJ2-7; tentatively, D is TRBD1 or TRBD2 (6 bases each). Deletions cut 4 bases from V and 6 bases from J, with 13 bases between. The length of the CDR3 is 13 residues. The germline V gene encodes CDR1 SGHTA and CDR2 FQGNSA. This CDR3 is CASSSKGGGEQYF. CDR3 nucleotide sequence: TGTGCCAGCAGCTCCAAGGGGGGTGGCGAGCAGTACTTC.

This chain uses TRBV4-3 with TRBJ1-1; D unclear. CDR1 and CDR2 from the germline V gene are LGHNA and YSLEER. Between the trimmed V and J ends, which lost 0 bases and 3 bases, there was a span of 11 bases. This CDR3 region has 15 residues. CDR3 sequence: CASSQDWSRYTEAFF. For the CDR3, the DNA is TGCGCCAGCAGCCAAGATTGGAGCAGGTACACTGAAGCTTTCTTT.

This rearrangement joins TRBV7-8 to TRBJ2-5; maybe TRBD1 (5 bases). The germline V gene encodes CDR1 SGHVS and CDR2 FQNEAQ. V was cut by 6 bases and J by 6 bases, with 14 bases left in between. This CDR3 spans 13 amino acids. CDR3 coding DNA: TGTGCCAGCAGAGACAGAGTCGGCAAGACCCAGTACTTC. This gives the protein CASRDRVGKTQYF.

This clonotype was counted only a few times. The chain is built from TRBV7-6 and TRBJ2-3, with 11 nucleotides matching TRBD2. V was clipped by 0 bases and J by 7 bases; unmatched bases: 6. CDR1 is SGHVS and CDR2 is FNYEAQ in the germline V gene. The CDR3 is 16 residues long. CDR3 amino acids: CASSLAIAGGPNTQYF. CDR3 coding DNA: TGTGCCAGCAGCTTAGCGATAGCGGGGGGGCCTAATACGCAGTATTTT.

This rearrangement joins TRBV7-9 to TRBJ2-1, with TRBD2 matching over 12 bases. V shed 5 bases and J 6 bases; nucleotides not matched to a gene: 14. Germline V CDR1 and CDR2: SEHNR, FQNEAQ (reference sequence). There are 18 residues in the CDR3. The DNA of the CDR3 is TGTGCCAGCAGCCCGCGCCTAGCGGGGGGGCCCGCCGGCAATGAGCAGTTCTTC. Translating it yields CASSPRLAGGPAGNEQFF.